This entry lists 13 T cell receptor beta chains sequenced from one sample in a study of blood T cell repertoires in COVID-19. Here immunoSEQ multiplex PCR was the method, and the copy in TCRdb shows in-frame clones only, minus some. Here the sample spans some 50,000 clones, roughly nine tenths being singletons. Material for sequencing was peripheral blood. These receptor sequences come from a man in his 60s with acute or convalescent COVID-19.

CDR3: CASSLAYRGASYNEQFF. The CDR3 DNA sequence: TGTGCCAGCAGCTTAGCGTACCGGGGGGCTAGCTACAATGAGCAGTTCTTC. This chain links TRBV7-9 with TRBJ2-1; D is perhaps TRBD2 (7 bases). Germline CDR1 SEHNR, CDR2 FQNEAQ (reference sequence). The CDR3 runs to 17 residues. V lost 0 bases and J 3 bases, leaving 15 bases between the germline ends.

The chain couples TRBV7-3 to TRBJ2-7, with 7 bases lining up with TRBD1. The CDR3 has 15 residues. Germline V CDR1 and CDR2: SGHTA, FQGTGA. Trimming removed 4 bases from V and 1 base from J; junction bases left unmatched: 7. Here the CDR3 DNA reads TGTGCCAGCAGCTACTACTCGGACAGGTCCTACGAGCAGTACTTC. This gives the protein CASSYYSDRSYEQYF.

As for this clone: The junction departs from the called germline gene at one end, perhaps through a read error. CDR3 residues: CASSLAGMGQGLPSF. CDR3 bases: TGCGCCAGCAGCTTGGCCGGAATGGGACAGGGGCTACCCTCCTTC. This chain uses TRBV5-1 with TRBJ2-7; 10 nucleotides match TRBD1. Germline V gene lookup returns CDR1 SGHRS and CDR2 YFSETQ. This CDR3 has 15 residues.

The V call is TRBV5-1, the J call TRBJ2-7; 8 nucleotides agree with TRBD1. The CDR3 is 15 residues long. From germline, CDR1 is SGHRS and CDR2 YFSETQ. The J segment lost 6 bases and the V segment lost 0 bases, leaving 8 bases of the junction unmatched. CDR3 sequence reads: CASSLDGQGGSEQYF. DNA of the CDR3: TGCGCCAGCAGCTTGGATGGACAGGGCGGTTCCGAGCAGTACTTC. The full variable domain, completed using reference TRBV5-1 and TRBJ2-7, is KAGVTQTPRYLIKTRGQQVTLSCSPISGHRSVSWYQQTPGQGLQFLFEYFSETQRNKGNFPGRFSGRQFSNSRSEMNVSTLELGDSALYLCASSLDGQGGSEQYFGPGTRLTVT.

The rearrangement uses TRBV29-1 and TRBJ2-7; TRBD1 is a possible D gene (6 bases). CDR1 is SQVTM and CDR2 is ANQGSEA in the germline V gene. V was trimmed by 6 bases and J by 2 bases, leaving 17 bases between them. CDR3 size: 14 residues. The CDR3 spells CSVGPMDRPYEQYF. CDR3 DNA sequence: TGCAGCGTGGGCCCGATGGACAGACCCTACGAGCAGTACTTC.

The chain links TRBV7-2 to TRBJ2-1; D possibly corresponds to TRBD1 (5 bases). V lost 3 bases to trimming and J lost 1 base, with 7 bases between them. CDR3 size: 14 residues. Germline lookup yields CDR1 SGHTA and CDR2 FQGNSA. CDR3 region: CASSFQGSYNEQFF. For the CDR3, the DNA is TGTGCCAGCAGCTTCCAGGGATCCTACAATGAGCAGTTCTTC.

The chain has TRBV4-1 and TRBJ2-3; 10 bases are shared with TRBD1. With 5 bases clipped from V and 2 bases from J, the junction kept 4 bases outside the gene matches. CDR3 length: 15 amino acids. CDR1 MGHRA and CDR2 YSYEKL come from the germline V gene. CDR3: CASSDGTGDTDTQYF. The CDR3 DNA is TGCGCCAGCAGCGACGGGACAGGGGACACAGATACGCAGTATTTT.

The V gene is TRBV5-1, the J gene TRBJ2-5; D possibly corresponds to TRBD1 (7 bases). V was pared by 5 bases and J by 5 bases, with 16 bases between. Germline lookup yields CDR1 SGHRS and CDR2 YFSETQ. The CDR3 runs 14 residues. The CDR3 spells CASRNGGGLETQYF. CDR3 bases: TGCGCCAGCAGAAATGGAGGGGGCTTGGAGACCCAGTACTTC.

The chain employs TRBV6-5 and TRBJ2-7; 7 bases are a match to TRBD1. Germline CDR1 MNHEY, CDR2 SVGAGI. The CDR3 contains 15 residues. The V segment lost 8 bases and the J segment 9 bases; nucleotides outside the gene matches: 19. CDR3 nucleotides: TGTGCCAGCCGATACGTTCAGGGACAGTCCTATGTGCAGTACTTC. Encoded protein: CASRYVQGQSYVQYF.

As for this clone: The junction departs from germline at one end; a sequencing error may be responsible. The rearrangement joins TRBV19 to TRBJ1-3; no firm D call. Germline V lookup: CDR1 LNHDA, CDR2 SQIVND (reference sequence). This CDR3 has 14 residues. As DNA, the CDR3 is TGTGCCAGTGGTATGGGCGCCTCTGGAAACACCATATATTTT. Its protein is CASGMGASGNTIYF.

V is TRBV7-6 and J is TRBJ2-1, with 10 nucleotides matching TRBD1. The germline V gene has CDR1 SGHVS and CDR2 FNYEAQ. The CDR3 contains 16 residues. The J segment lost 1 base and the V segment lost 4 bases, leaving 4 bases of the junction unmatched. In nucleotides, the CDR3 is TGTGCCAGCAGCTCGGGACAGGGGCGATCCTACAATGAGCAGTTCTTC. This sequence encodes CASSSGQGRSYNEQFF.

This clone has just one count. The CDR3 bases are TGTGCCAGCACCGTGGGACAGACAAATCAGCCCCAGCATTTT. Translation: CASTVGQTNQPQHF. The V and J genes are TRBV27 and TRBJ1-5; 7 nucleotides align to TRBD1. The germline V gene has CDR1 MNHEY and CDR2 SMNVEV (reference sequence). The trim removed 7 bases at V and 4 bases at J, leaving 7 bases unmatched. The CDR3 contains 14 residues.

This chain joins TRBV6-4 and TRBJ2-1; D gene uncertain. The V end was cut by 8 bases, the J end by 0 bases, with 14 bases between. The CDR3 length is 15 residues. Germline V gene lookup returns CDR1 MRHNA and CDR2 SNTAGT. This CDR3 reads CASSSEVSSYNEQFF. The CDR3 DNA reads TGTGCCAGCTCGAGTGAGGTGAGCTCCTACAATGAGCAGTTCTTC.